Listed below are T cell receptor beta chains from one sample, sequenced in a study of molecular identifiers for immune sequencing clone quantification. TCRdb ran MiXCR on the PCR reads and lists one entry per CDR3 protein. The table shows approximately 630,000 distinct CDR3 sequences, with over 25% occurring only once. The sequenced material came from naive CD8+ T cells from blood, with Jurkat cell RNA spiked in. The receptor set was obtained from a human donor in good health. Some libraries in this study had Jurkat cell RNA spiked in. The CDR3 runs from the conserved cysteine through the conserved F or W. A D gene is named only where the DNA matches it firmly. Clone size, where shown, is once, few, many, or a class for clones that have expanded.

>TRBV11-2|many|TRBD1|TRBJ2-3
TGTGCCAGCAGCTGGGGACAGGGGGTCACAGATACGCAGTATTTT
CASSWGQGVTDTQYF
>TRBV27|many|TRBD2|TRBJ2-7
TGTGCCAGCGCGCTAGCGGGGCCCTACGAGCAGTACTTC
CASALAGPYEQYF
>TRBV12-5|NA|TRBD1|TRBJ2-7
TGCCCTAGTGGTTTGCCTGACAGGGGTTCCTACGAGCAGTACTTC
CPSGLPDRGSYEQYF
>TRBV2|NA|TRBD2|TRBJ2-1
TGTGCCACCGGACTAGCGGGGGGTAGGGGTGAGCAGTTCTTC
CATGLAGGRGEQFF
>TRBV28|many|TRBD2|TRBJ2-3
TGTGCCAGCTTGTCCGGGAGGCCCCCAGATACGCAGTATTTT
CASLSGRPPDTQYF
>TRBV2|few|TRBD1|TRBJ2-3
TGTGCCAGCAGTGAAGCGAGTGGGACAGGGGTTATCACAGATACGCAGTATTTT
CASSEASGTGVITDTQYF
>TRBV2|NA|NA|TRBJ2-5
TGTGCCAGCAGTGAAGCCCCTAGCTGGATGGAGACCCAGTACTTC
CASSEAPSWMETQYF
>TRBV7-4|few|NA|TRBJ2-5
TGTGCCCGCAGCCGCAGGGACACCCAGTACTTT
CARSRRDTQYF
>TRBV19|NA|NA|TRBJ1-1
TGTGCCAGTAGTATTGGGGCTGTGTACACTGAAGCTTTCTTT
CASSIGAVYTEAFF
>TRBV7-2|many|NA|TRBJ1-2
TGTGCCAGCAGCTTTCTGAATAACTATGGCTACACCTTC
CASSFLNNYGYTF
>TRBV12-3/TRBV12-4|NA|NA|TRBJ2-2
TGTGCCAGCAGCCTGGGGACGGCCGGGGAGCTGTTTTTT
CASSLGTAGELFF
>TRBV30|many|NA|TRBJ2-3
TGTGCCTGGAGTGTGGGTTACACAGATACGCAGTATTTT
CAWSVGYTDTQYF
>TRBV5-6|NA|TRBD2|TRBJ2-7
TGTGCCAGCAGCCTGGGAGCGGGGGGGAGCTCCTACGAGCAGTACTTC
CASSLGAGGSSYEQYF
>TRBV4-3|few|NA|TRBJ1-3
TGCGCCAGCAGCCAAGACGGGCAAAATTCTGGAAACACCATATATTTT
CASSQDGQNSGNTIYF
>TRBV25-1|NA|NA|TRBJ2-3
TGTGCCAGCAGTGAATTCAGGGGCACAGATACGCAGTATTTT
CASSEFRGTDTQYF
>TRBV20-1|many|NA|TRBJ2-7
TGCAGTGCTAGGAAACGAACCTCCTACGAGCAGTACTTC
CSARKRTSYEQYF
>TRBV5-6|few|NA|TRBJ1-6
TGTGCCAGCAGCTTGCTACTAGGACAGTCTACCCTCCACTTT
CASSLLLGQSTLHF
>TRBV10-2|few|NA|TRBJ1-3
TGCGCCAGCAGTGAGTCGACGGCAGTCTCTGGAAACACCATATATTTT
CASSESTAVSGNTIYF
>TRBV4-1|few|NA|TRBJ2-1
TGCGCCAGCAGCCAAGGACAGGCCTCTCCTACATATGAGCAGTTCTTC
CASSQGQASPTYEQFF
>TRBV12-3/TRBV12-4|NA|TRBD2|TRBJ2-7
TGTGCCAGCATGACTAGCCCAGTCGACGAGCAGTACTTC
CASMTSPVDEQYF
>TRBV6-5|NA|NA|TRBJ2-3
TGTGCCAGCAGTTACGGAGGGGACTCCACAGATACGCAGTATTTT
CASSYGGDSTDTQYF
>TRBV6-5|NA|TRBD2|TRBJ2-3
TGTGCCAGCAGTTATGGGACTAGCGGGGCCACAGATACGCAGTATTTT
CASSYGTSGATDTQYF
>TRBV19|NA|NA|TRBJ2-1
TGTGCCAGAAGTATTACAGCGTCCTCCTACAATGAGCAGTTCTTC
CARSITASSYNEQFF
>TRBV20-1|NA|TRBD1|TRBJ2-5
TGCAGTGCTAGAGATCCCTCGACGGGACAGGGTGGGCCCCAGTACTTC
CSARDPSTGQGGPQYF
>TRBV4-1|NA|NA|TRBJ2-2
TGCGCCAGCAGCCAGGAAGGACAGAACCCCGGGGAGCTGTTTTTT
CASSQEGQNPGELFF
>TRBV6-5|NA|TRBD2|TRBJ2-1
TGTGCCAGCAGTTACTCAGGGAGGGTAAATGAGCAGTTCTTC
CASSYSGRVNEQFF
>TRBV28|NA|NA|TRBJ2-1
TGTGCCAGCAGCCATGACAGCCCGGAAGACAATGAGCAGTTCTTC
CASSHDSPEDNEQFF
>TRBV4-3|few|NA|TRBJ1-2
TGCGCCAGCAGCCAAGATCTGGCCTATGGCTACACCTTC
CASSQDLAYGYTF
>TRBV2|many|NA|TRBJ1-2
TGTGCCAGCAGTGTTCGGACGGCCTATGGCTACACCTTC
CASSVRTAYGYTF
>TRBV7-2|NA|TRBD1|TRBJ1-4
TGTGCCAACAGCCCCCTTGGACAGGGCTCTTATACTTCCAATGAAAAACTGTTTTTT
CANSPLGQGSYTSNEKLFF
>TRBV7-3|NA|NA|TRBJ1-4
TGTGCCAGCAGCTTACAGGGGACTCCTGAAAAACTGTTTTTT
CASSLQGTPEKLFF
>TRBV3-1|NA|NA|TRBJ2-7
TGTGTCAGCAGCCAAGCCCCCCCCACAGCCTACGAGCAGTACTTC
CVSSQAPPTAYEQYF
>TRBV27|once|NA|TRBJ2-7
TGTGCCAGCAGTTTGGGACAAGCCTACGGGCAGTACTTC
CASSLGQAYGQYF
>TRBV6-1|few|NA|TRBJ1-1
TGTGCCAGCCGGCAGGAACTATACACTGAAGCTTTCTTT
CASRQELYTEAFF
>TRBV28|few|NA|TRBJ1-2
TGTGCCAGCAGTTTAGGGGGGGCCATGATGGATGACTACACCTTC
CASSLGGAMMDDYTF
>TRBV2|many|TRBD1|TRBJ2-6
TGTGCCAGCAGTAAGACAGGGACTGGGGCCAACGTCCTGACTTTC
CASSKTGTGANVLTF
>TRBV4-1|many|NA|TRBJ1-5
TGCGCCAGCAGCCAAGAGGGCGACAGGCACAATCAGCCCCAGCATTTT
CASSQEGDRHNQPQHF
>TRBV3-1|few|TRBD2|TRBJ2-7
TGTGCCAGCAGCCAACTAAGCGGGAGGGCCGGATACGAGCAGTACTTC
CASSQLSGRAGYEQYF
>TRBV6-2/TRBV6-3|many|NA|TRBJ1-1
TGTGCCAGCAGTTCCGGGAACAATGAAGCTTTCTTT
CASSSGNNEAFF
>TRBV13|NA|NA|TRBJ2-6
NA
CASSLGVGAGANVLAF
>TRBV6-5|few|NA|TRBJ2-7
TGTGCCAGCAGTTTGGCGGACACAATATACGAGCAGTACTTC
CASSLADTIYEQYF
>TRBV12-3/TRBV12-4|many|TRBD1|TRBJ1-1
TGTGCCAGCATCCCGACAGGGTCGGGGAACACTGAAGCTTTCTTT
CASIPTGSGNTEAFF
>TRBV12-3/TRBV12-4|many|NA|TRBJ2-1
TGTGCCAGCTGCCCGACAGGCTCCAGTGGTTATGGTGAGCAGTTCTTC
CASCPTGSSGYGEQFF
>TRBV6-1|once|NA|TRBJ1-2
TGTGCCGGCAGGCAAACTGGACAGAGCAACTGTGGCTACACCTTC
CAGRQTGQSNCGYTF
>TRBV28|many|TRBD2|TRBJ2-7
TGTGCCAGCAGTTTAGAGGGACTAGCGGGAACCCACGAGCAGTACTTC
CASSLEGLAGTHEQYF
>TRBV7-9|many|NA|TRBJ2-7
TGTGCCAGCAGCTCAACAGGGGGGGTCAACGAGCAGTACTTC
CASSSTGGVNEQYF
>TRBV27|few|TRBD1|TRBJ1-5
TGTGCCAGCCGAGCCATGACAGGGTTCCAGCCCCAGCATTTT
CASRAMTGFQPQHF
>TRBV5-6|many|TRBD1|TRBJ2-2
TGTGCCAGCAGCTGGGACAGAAGGAACACCGGGGAGCTGTTTTTT
CASSWDRRNTGELFF
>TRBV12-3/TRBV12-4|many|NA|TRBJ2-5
TGTGCCAGCAGTCCTGACGAGACCCAGTACTTC
CASSPDETQYF
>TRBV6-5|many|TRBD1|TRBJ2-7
TGTGCCAGCAGTTATGGACAGGGTGGGGCCTACGAGCAGTACTTC
CASSYGQGGAYEQYF
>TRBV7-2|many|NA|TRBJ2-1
TGTGCCAGCAGCTTAGCAGGGGGGACTATCGATGAGCAGTTCTTC
CASSLAGGTIDEQFF
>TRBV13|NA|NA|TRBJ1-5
TGTGCCAGCAGCCTAGGGGACACCAATCAGCCCCAGCATTTT
CASSLGDTNQPQHF
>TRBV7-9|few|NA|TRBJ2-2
TGTGCCAGCAGCCCGATTCGACAGACCGTCACCGGGGAGCTGTTTTTT
CASSPIRQTVTGELFF
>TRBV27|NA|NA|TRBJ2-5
TGTGCCAGCAGTTTTGGGGCACAAGAGACCCAGTACTTC
CASSFGAQETQYF
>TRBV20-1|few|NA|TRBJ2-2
TGCAGTGCTAGAGCGGCCTGGTCGAACACCGGGGAGCTGTTTTTT
CSARAAWSNTGELFF